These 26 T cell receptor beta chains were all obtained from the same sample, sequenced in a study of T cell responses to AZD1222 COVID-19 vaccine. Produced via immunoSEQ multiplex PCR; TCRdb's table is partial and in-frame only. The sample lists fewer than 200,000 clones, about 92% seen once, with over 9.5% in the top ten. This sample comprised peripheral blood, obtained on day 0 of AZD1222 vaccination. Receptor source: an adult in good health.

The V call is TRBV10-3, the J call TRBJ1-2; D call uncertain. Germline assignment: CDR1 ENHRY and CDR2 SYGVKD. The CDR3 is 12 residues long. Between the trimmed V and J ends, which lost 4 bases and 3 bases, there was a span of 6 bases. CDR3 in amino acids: CAISGTDYGYTF. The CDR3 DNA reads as TGTGCCATCAGTGGGACGGACTATGGCTACACCTTC.

The CDR3 region is CASSLELQGAGSRGYTF. The CDR3 DNA follows: TGTGCCAGCAGCTTAGAGCTCCAGGGGGCCGGGTCACGGGGCTACACCTTC. The chain is built from TRBV7-2 and TRBJ1-2; 8 bases are a match to TRBD1. Germline trimming cut 1 base from V and 8 bases from J; bases unmatched to any gene: 15. The germline V gene encodes CDR1 SGHTA and CDR2 FQGNSA. The CDR3 is made up of 17 amino acids.

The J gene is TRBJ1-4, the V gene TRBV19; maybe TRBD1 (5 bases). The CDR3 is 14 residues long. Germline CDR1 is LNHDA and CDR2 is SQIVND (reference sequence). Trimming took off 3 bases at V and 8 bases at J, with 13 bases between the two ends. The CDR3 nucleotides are TGTGCCAGTAGTATTGGCGGGGACGGGGAAAAACTGTTTTTT. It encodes CASSIGGDGEKLFF.

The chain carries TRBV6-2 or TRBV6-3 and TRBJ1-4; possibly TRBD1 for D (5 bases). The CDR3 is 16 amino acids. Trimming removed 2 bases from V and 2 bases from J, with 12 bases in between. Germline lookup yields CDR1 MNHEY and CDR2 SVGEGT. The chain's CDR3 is CASSYGGIITNEKLFF. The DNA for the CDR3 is TGTGCCAGCAGTTACGGGGGAATCATCACTAATGAAAAACTGTTTTTT.

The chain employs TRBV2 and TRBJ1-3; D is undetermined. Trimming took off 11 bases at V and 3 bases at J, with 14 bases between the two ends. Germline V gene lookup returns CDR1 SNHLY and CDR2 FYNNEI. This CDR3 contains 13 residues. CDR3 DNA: TGTGCCGGCCGGGGAGTTAATGGAAACACCATATATTTT. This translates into CAGRGVNGNTIYF.

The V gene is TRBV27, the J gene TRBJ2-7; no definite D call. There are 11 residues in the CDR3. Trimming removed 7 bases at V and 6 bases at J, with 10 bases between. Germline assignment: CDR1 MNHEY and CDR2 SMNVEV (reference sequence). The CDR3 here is CASTRGSEQYF. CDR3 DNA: TGTGCCAGCACCCGTGGGTCCGAGCAGTACTTC.

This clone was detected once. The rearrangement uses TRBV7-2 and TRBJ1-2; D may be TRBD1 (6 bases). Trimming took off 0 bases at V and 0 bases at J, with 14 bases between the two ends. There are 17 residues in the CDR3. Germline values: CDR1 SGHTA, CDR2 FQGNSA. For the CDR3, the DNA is TGTGCCAGCAGCTTAGCGCAGTCGGCAGGGGCTAACTATGGCTACACCTTC. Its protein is CASSLAQSAGANYGYTF.

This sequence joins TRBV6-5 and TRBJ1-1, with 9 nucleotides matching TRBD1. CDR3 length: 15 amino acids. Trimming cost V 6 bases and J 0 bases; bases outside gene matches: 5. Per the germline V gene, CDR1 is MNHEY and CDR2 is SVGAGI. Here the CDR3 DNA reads TGTGCCAGCAGGGGGGGGACAGGGTTGAACACTGAAGCTTTCTTT. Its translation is CASRGGTGLNTEAFF.

CDR3 amino acids: CASSIGRTNTEAFF. CDR3 DNA: TGTGCCAGTAGTATCGGACGGACGAACACTGAAGCTTTCTTT. V gene TRBV19 combines with J gene TRBJ1-1; no clear D. The CDR3 runs 14 residues. Trimming left V 3 bases short and J 1 base short, with 9 bases between. Looked up from germline, CDR1 is LNHDA and CDR2 is SQIVND (reference sequence).

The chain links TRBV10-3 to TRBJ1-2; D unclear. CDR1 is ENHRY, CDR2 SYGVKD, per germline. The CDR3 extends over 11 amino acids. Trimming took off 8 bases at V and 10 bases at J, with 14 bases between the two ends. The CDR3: CAILWGYDYTF. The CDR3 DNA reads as TGTGCCATCCTTTGGGGTTACGACTACACCTTC.

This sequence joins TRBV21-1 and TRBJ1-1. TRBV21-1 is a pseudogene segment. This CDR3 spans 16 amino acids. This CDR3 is CASSKDPEIMNTEAFF. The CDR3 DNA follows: TGTGCCAGCAGCAAAGACCCGGAGATCATGAACACTGAAGCTTTCTTT.

The CDR3 nucleotides are TGTGCCAGCAGCCCTTACTCACTCCGGGGGGCCAGGACAGATACGCAGTATTTT. Amino acids: CASSPYSLRGARTDTQYF. V is TRBV7-2 and J is TRBJ2-3, with a possible D match to TRBD2 (7 bases). Trimming removed 5 bases from V and 3 bases from J, with 24 bases in between. The CDR3 totals 18 residues. From germline, CDR1 is SGHTA and CDR2 FQGNSA.

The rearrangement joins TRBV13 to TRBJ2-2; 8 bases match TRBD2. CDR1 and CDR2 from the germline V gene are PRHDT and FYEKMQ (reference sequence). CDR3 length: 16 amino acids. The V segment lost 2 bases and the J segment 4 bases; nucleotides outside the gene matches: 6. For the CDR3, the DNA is TGTGCCAGCAGCTTATCTAGCGGGTTTACCACCGGGGAGCTGTTTTTT. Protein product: CASSLSSGFTTGELFF.

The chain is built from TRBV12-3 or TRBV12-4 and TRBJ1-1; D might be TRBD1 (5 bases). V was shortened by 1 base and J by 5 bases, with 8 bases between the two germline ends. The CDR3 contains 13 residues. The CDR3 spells CASSLDGGTEAFF. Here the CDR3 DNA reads TGTGCCAGCAGTTTAGATGGGGGTACTGAAGCTTTCTTT.

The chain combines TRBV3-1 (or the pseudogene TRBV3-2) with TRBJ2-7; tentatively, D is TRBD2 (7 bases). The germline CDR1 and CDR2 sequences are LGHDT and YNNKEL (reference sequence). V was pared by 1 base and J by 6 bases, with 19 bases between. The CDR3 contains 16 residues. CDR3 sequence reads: CASSQARGALPTEQYF. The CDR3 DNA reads TGTGCCAGCAGCCAAGCCCGGGGGGCCCTTCCCACCGAGCAGTACTTC.

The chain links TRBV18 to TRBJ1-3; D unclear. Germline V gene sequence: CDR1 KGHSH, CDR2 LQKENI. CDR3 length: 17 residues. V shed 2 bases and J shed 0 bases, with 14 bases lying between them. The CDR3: CASSPGGGSFSGNTIYF. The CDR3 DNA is TGTGCCAGCTCACCAGGCGGAGGTTCCTTCTCTGGAAACACCATATATTTT.

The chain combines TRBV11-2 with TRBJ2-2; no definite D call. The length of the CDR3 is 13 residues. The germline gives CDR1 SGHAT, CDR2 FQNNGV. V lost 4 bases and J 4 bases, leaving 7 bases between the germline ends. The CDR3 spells CASSSLPTGELFF. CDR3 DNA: TGTGCCAGCAGCTCCTTGCCCACCGGGGAGCTGTTTTTT.

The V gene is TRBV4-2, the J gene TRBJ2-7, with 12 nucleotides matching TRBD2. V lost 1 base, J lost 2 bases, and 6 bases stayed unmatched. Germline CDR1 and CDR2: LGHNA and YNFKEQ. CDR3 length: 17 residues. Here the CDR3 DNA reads TGTGCCAGCAGCCAAGGGGGACTAGCGGGTATTGCCTACGAGCAGTACTTC. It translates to CASSQGGLAGIAYEQYF.

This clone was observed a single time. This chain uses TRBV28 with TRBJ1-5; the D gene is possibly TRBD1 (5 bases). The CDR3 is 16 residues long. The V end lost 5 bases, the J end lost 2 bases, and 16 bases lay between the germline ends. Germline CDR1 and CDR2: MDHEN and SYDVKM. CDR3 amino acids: CASSLFGAGRNQPQHF. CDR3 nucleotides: TGTGCCAGCAGTCTCTTCGGGGCAGGGCGCAATCAGCCCCAGCATTTT.

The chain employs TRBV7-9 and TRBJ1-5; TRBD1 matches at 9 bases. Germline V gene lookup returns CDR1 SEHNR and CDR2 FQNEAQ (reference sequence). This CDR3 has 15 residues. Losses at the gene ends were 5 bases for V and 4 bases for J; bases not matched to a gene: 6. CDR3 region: CASSEGQGINQPQHF. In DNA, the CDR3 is TGTGCCAGCAGCGAAGGACAGGGGATTAATCAGCCCCAGCATTTT.

In DNA, the CDR3 is TGTGCCAGCAGCCCCGGACTAGCGGATCCCTACGAGCAGTACGTC. Translating gives CASSPGLADPYEQYV. V gene TRBV5-6 combines with J gene TRBJ2-7, with 10 bases aligning to TRBD2. V dropped 4 bases and J dropped 2; count of bases not matched to a gene: 6. The CDR3 runs 15 residues. The germline V gene encodes CDR1 SGHDT and CDR2 YYEEEE.

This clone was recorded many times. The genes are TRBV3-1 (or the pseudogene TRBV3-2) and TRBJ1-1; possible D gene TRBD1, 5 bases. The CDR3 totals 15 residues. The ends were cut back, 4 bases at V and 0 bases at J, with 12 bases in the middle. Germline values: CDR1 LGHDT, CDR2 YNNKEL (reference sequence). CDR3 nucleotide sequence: TGTGCCAGCAGCCCCCGGGGGAGGATGAACACTGAAGCTTTCTTT. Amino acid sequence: CASSPRGRMNTEAFF.

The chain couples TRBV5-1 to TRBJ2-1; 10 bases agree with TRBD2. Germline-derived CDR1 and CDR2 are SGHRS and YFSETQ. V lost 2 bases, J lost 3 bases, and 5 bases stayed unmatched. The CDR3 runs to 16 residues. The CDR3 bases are TGCGCCAGCAGCTTTCAATTAGCGGGAGGCTACAATGAGCAGTTCTTC. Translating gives CASSFQLAGGYNEQFF.

The CDR3 DNA reads as TGTGCCAGTAGCCAGGGAGGTACTAATTCACCCCTCCACTTT. Translated, it gives CASSQGGTNSPLHF. This chain connects TRBV19 to TRBJ1-6, with D possibly matching TRBD1 (5 bases). Germline loops: CDR1 LNHDA, CDR2 SQIVND (reference sequence). The CDR3 totals 14 residues. Deletions cut 6 bases from V and 6 bases from J, with 12 bases between. The entire variable domain, with the rest obtained from reference TRBV19 and TRBJ1-6, is as follows: DGGITQSPKYLFRKEGQNVTLSCEQNLNHDAMYWYRQDPGQGLRLIYYSQIVNDFQKGDIAEGYSVSREKKESFPLTVTSAQKNPTAFYLCASSQGGTNSPLHFGNGTRLTVT.

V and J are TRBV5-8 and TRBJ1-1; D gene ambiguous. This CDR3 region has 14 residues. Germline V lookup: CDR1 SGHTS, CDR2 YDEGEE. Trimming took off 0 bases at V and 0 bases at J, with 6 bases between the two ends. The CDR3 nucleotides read TGTGCCAGCAGCTTGGCTAGGGTGAACACTGAAGCTTTCTTT. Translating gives CASSLARVNTEAFF.

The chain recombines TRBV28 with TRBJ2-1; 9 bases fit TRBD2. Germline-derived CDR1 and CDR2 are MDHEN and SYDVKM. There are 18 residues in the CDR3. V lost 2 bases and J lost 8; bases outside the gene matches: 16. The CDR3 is CASSLMEESGLANDEQFF. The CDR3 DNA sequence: TGTGCCAGCAGTTTAATGGAGGAGTCGGGACTAGCTAACGATGAGCAGTTCTTC.